This TCR beta chain was found in a study of OX40 agonist ivuxolimab in advanced cancers. This table comes from immunoSEQ multiplex PCR, and its TCRdb copy is limited to in-frame clones, with some not included. The sample yields some 74,000 clones, 86% seen once. This CDR3 is built from 14 residues. V lost 3 bases, J lost 2 bases, and 6 bases lay in between. CDR1 is SGDLS and CDR2 is YYNGEE in the germline V gene. The source was CD4+ or CD8+ T cells sorted from blood, collected in a trial of the OX40 agonist ivuxolimab. This TCR came from an adult with an advanced solid tumor such as melanoma, head and neck, liver or kidney cancer. The V gene is TRBV9, the J gene TRBJ2-6; D is undetermined. The CDR3 sequence is CASSAFTGANVLTF. The CDR3 DNA reads as TGTGCCAGCAGCGCTTTTACTGGGGCCAACGTCCTGACTTTC.